These 5 T cell receptor beta chains were all obtained from the same sample, sequenced in a study of response to subunit inactivated influenza vaccine. Via MiXCR, TCRdb re-called the RT-PCR reads, giving one row per CDR3 protein. The data contain about 310,000 distinct CDR3 sequences, 21% of them singletons. The specimen was PBMCs from blood, collected approximately 20 months after vaccination. The receptors here all came from a man between 50 and 69 years old who received an inactivated influenza vaccine.

The J gene is TRBJ1-6, the V gene TRBV11-2, with no clear D. Trimming took off 0 bases at V and 7 bases at J, with 13 bases between the two ends. This CDR3 is built from 16 residues. Germline V gene lookup returns CDR1 SGHAT and CDR2 FQNNGV. The CDR3 DNA is TGTGCCAGCAGCTTAGACCTAAACAGATCCAATTCACCCCTCCACTTT. Translated, it gives CASSLDLNRSNSPLHF.

This clonotype was detected a few times. The gene calls are TRBV5-1 and TRBJ2-7, with 7 bases identical to TRBD1. Germline values: CDR1 SGHRS, CDR2 YFSETQ. V gave up 0 bases and J gave up 4 bases; unmatched junction bases: 4. The CDR3 is 14 amino acids. The CDR3 DNA sequence: TGCGCCAGCAGCTTGGTCAGGGGACAGTACGAGCAGTACTTC. Translation: CASSLVRGQYEQYF. The whole variable domain, remainder taken from reference TRBV5-1 and TRBJ2-7, is KAGVTQTPRYLIKTRGQQVTLSCSPISGHRSVSWYQQTPGQGLQFLFEYFSETQRNKGNFPGRFSGRQFSNSRSEMNVSTLELGDSALYLCASSLVRGQYEQYFGPGTRLTVT.

The sample holds a few counts of this clonotype. The rearrangement uses TRBV15 and TRBJ1-4; D call uncertain. CDR3 size: 15 residues. V gave up 1 base and J gave up 0 bases, with 6 bases separating them. Germline V gene sequence: CDR1 LNHNV, CDR2 YYDKDF (reference sequence). The CDR3 loop is CATSRGTATNEKLFF. The CDR3 DNA is TGTGCCACCAGCAGAGGCACAGCAACTAATGAAAAACTGTTTTTT. The complete variable domain, with remaining parts taken from reference TRBV15 and TRBJ1-4, reads DAMVIQNPRYQVTQFGKPVTLSCSQTLNHNVMYWYQQKSSQAPKLLFHYYDKDFNNEADTPDNFQSRRPNTSFCFLDIRSPGLGDTAMYLCATSRGTATNEKLFFGSGTQLSVL.

In this sample, this clonotype turned up a few times. The DNA for the CDR3 is TGCGCCAGCAGCTTGACGGGACAGGGTGATCAGCCCCAGCATTTT. Its translation: CASSLTGQGDQPQHF. The chain employs TRBV5-1 and TRBJ1-5; 9 bases fit TRBD1. With 1 base clipped from V and 5 bases from J, the junction kept 4 bases outside the gene matches. This CDR3 has 15 amino acids. Germline CDR1 and CDR2: SGHRS and YFSETQ.

A few counts support this clonotype. This chain joins TRBV27 and TRBJ2-2; 11 nucleotides align to TRBD2. Germline CDR1 is MNHEY and CDR2 is SMNVEV (reference sequence). The V and J ends lost 6 bases and 5 bases, in that order; junction bases with no gene match: 8. The CDR3 consists of 16 residues. The DNA for the CDR3 is TGTGCCAGCAGACCTATCGGACTAGCGGGTACCGGGGAGCTGTTTTTT. The encoded protein is CASRPIGLAGTGELFF.